The 24 T cell receptor beta chains below come from one sample, sequenced in a study of a mutant IDH1 vaccine in newly diagnosed glioma. Here immunoSEQ multiplex PCR was the method, and the copy in TCRdb shows in-frame clones only, minus some. This repertoire shows around 65,000 clones, 83% found once; its top ten account for 3.5% to 4.5%. Their specific antigens are unknown. Regarding time point: week 47, end of study. Every vaccine dose comprised 300 ug of mutant IDH1 20-mer peptide plus topical imiquimod. Material: PBMCs, obtained from a glioma patient whose treatment included an IDH1 peptide vaccine. These receptors were collected from a young man with glioma.

The chain is built from TRBV7-7 and TRBJ1-1; D remains ambiguous. In germline, CDR1 is SSHAT, CDR2 FNYEAQ (reference sequence). This CDR3 is 14 amino acids long. Trimming took off 5 bases at V and 2 bases at J, with 12 bases between the two ends. The CDR3 region is CASSRLGINTEAFF. The CDR3 coding sequence is TGTGCCAGCAGCCGATTAGGGATAAACACTGAAGCTTTCTTT.

The J gene is TRBJ1-1, the V gene TRBV28, with D unresolved. Trimming took 5 bases from V and 5 from J, leaving 18 bases between them. This CDR3 has 15 amino acids. Germline CDR1 reads MDHEN; CDR2 reads SYDVKM. CDR3: CASSMNLLSKTEAFF. The DNA for the CDR3 is TGTGCCAGCAGTATGAACCTACTCTCGAAAACTGAAGCTTTCTTT. The full variable domain, rest sourced from reference TRBV28 and TRBJ1-1, is DVKVTQSSRYLVKRTGEKVFLECVQDMDHENMFWYRQDPGLGLRLIYFSYDVKMKEKGDIPEGYSVSREKKERFSLILESASTNQTSMYLCASSMNLLSKTEAFFGQGTRLTVV.

The chain links TRBV10-3 to TRBJ1-4; D might be TRBD1 (6 bases). The V end was cut by 4 bases, the J end by 5 bases, with 11 bases between. This CDR3 has 14 residues. The V gene's germline CDR1 is ENHRY and CDR2 SYGVKD. This CDR3 reads CAISGTGRNEKLFF. CDR3 coding DNA: TGTGCCATCAGTGGCACAGGGAGGAATGAAAAACTGTTTTTT.

The J gene is TRBJ1-3, the V gene TRBV25-1; D may be TRBD1 (5 bases). The germline gives CDR1 MGHDK, CDR2 SYGVNS. V gave up 1 base and J gave up 2 bases, with 6 bases separating them. The CDR3 is 14 residues long. Here the CDR3 reads CASSESGTGNTIYF. CDR3 nucleotides: TGTGCCAGCAGTGAATCAGGGACTGGAAACACCATATATTTT.

This rearrangement joins TRBV5-1 to TRBJ2-2, with TRBD1 matching over 9 bases. The CDR3 covers 16 residues. V gave up 2 bases and J gave up 4 bases; unmatched junction bases: 6. CDR1 and CDR2 (germline): SGHRS, YFSETQ. In DNA, the CDR3 is TGCGCCAGCAGCTTCTCCGGGACAGGGATCACCGGGGAGCTGTTTTTT. Its protein product is CASSFSGTGITGELFF.

This chain uses TRBV10-3 with TRBJ1-4, with 7 bases lining up with TRBD1. The V gene's germline CDR1 is ENHRY and CDR2 SYGVKD. V lost 10 bases to trimming and J lost 5 bases; unmatched junction nucleotides: 7. The CDR3 has 13 amino acids. The CDR3 coding sequence is TGTGCCACTGCGGGACAGCCAAATGAAAAACTGTTTTTT. Translated, it gives CATAGQPNEKLFF.

This clone was seen a handful of times. The chain carries TRBV5-5 and TRBJ1-1; 8 bases are shared with TRBD1. CDR1 and CDR2 from the germline V gene are SGHKS and YYEKEE (reference sequence). V shed 4 bases and J 12 bases; nucleotides not matched to a gene: 17. The CDR3 covers 15 residues. CDR3 nucleotides: TGTGCCAGCAGCCTTTATTTGGACAGGGCAGGAGGTACTTTCTTT. Translation: CASSLYLDRAGGTFF.

The sample holds a few counts of this clone. The chain recombines TRBV30 with TRBJ2-1; 8 nucleotides line up with TRBD2. The germline V gene encodes CDR1 GTSNPN and CDR2 SVGIG (reference sequence). V was pared by 2 bases and J by 4 bases, with 10 bases of the junction left unmatched. This CDR3 region has 16 residues. This CDR3 reads CAWSQSRRGGYNEQFF. CDR3 in DNA: TGTGCCTGGAGTCAGAGTCGTCGCGGGGGGTACAATGAGCAGTTCTTC.

The chain uses TRBV7-9 and TRBJ1-6; TRBD1 matches 7 bases. Germline V gene lookup returns CDR1 SEHNR and CDR2 FQNEAQ (reference sequence). The length of the CDR3 is 16 residues. With 4 bases clipped from V and 8 bases from J, the junction kept 11 bases outside the gene matches. In nucleotides, the CDR3 is TGTGCCAGCAGCTCCGCGACAGGGATTGCAGATTCACCCCTCCACTTT. Translated, it gives CASSSATGIADSPLHF.

The CDR3 DNA reads TGTGCCAGCAGTGACGGGGGGCCTAATCAGCCCCAGCATTTT. Encoded protein: CASSDGGPNQPQHF. The V gene is TRBV2, the J gene TRBJ1-5, with D perhaps TRBD1 (6 bases). Trimming took 3 bases from V and 4 from J, leaving 10 bases between them. CDR1 is SNHLY, CDR2 FYNNEI, per germline. The CDR3 sequence is 14 residues long.

This CDR3 reads CASSLAGDGYNEQFF. The CDR3 nucleotides are TGTGCCAGCAGTTTGGCGGGGGACGGATACAATGAGCAGTTCTTC. This rearrangement joins TRBV27 to TRBJ2-1; 7 bases line up with TRBD2. The CDR3 loop spans 15 amino acids. With 3 bases clipped from V and 4 bases from J, the junction kept 6 bases outside the gene matches. Germline loops: CDR1 MNHEY, CDR2 SMNVEV (reference sequence).

This sequence joins TRBV11-2 and TRBJ1-6; TRBD1 aligns across 7 bases. Germline V gives CDR1 SGHAT, CDR2 FQNNGV. V gave up 5 bases and J gave up 3 bases; unmatched junction bases: 4. This CDR3 contains 15 residues. In nucleotides, the CDR3 is TGTGCCAGCAGCCTGCGGGACAGCTATAATTCACCCCTCCACTTT. Translating gives CASSLRDSYNSPLHF.

The rearrangement uses TRBV11-2 and TRBJ1-5; D ambiguous. Germline V gene sequence: CDR1 SGHAT, CDR2 FQNNGV. CDR3 size: 16 residues. Trimming shortened V by 5 bases and J by 4 bases, and 18 bases separated the two germline ends. The CDR3 protein is CASSNIIGGKNQPQHF. DNA of the CDR3: TGTGCCAGCAGCAACATTATCGGCGGTAAGAATCAGCCCCAGCATTTT.

The V gene is TRBV27, the J gene TRBJ1-2, with a tentative D call TRBD1 (6 bases). Trimming pared 6 bases from V and 4 bases from J, leaving 9 bases between. The CDR3 sequence is 12 residues long. Germline assignment: CDR1 MNHEY and CDR2 SMNVEV (reference sequence). The CDR3 coding sequence is TGTGCCAGCAGGACAGGAAGCTATGGCTACACCTTC. Translating it yields CASRTGSYGYTF.

The rearrangement links TRBV18 to TRBJ1-4, with D perhaps matching TRBD1 (6 bases). CDR1 and CDR2 (germline): KGHSH, LQKENI. CDR3 length: 13 amino acids. The V end was cut by 6 bases, the J end by 7 bases, with 12 bases between. CDR3 coding DNA: TGTGCCAGCTCCCAGGACAGTCGTGAAAAACTGTTTTTT. It encodes CASSQDSREKLFF.

The V call is TRBV30, the J call TRBJ1-2; D is perhaps TRBD1 (5 bases). Between the trimmed V and J ends, which lost 6 bases and 4 bases, there was a span of 30 bases. Germline V gene lookup returns CDR1 GTSNPN and CDR2 SVGIG (reference sequence). This CDR3 comprises 18 residues. CDR3 sequence: CACLRTLKSRGGSYGYTF. The CDR3 nucleotides are TGTGCCTGTCTCCGGACACTGAAGTCACGGGGAGGAAGCTATGGCTACACCTTC. Based on the CDR3 plus reference TRBV30 and TRBJ1-2, the full variable domain is SQTIHQWPATLVQPVGSPLSLECTVEGTSNPNLYWYRQAAGRGLQLLFYSVGIGQISSEVPQNLSASRPQDRQFILSSKKLLLSDSGFYLCACLRTLKSRGGSYGYTFGSGTRLTVV.

This chain connects TRBV30 to TRBJ2-5; D gene unclear. Trimming pared 2 bases from V and 5 bases from J, leaving 12 bases between. Germline-derived CDR1 and CDR2 are GTSNPN and SVGIG (reference sequence). The CDR3 loop spans 13 amino acids. The CDR3 region is CAWSPDSSETQYF. CDR3 DNA: TGTGCCTGGAGTCCCGACTCTTCTGAGACCCAGTACTTC. The variable domain in full, completed from reference TRBV30 and TRBJ2-5, reads SQTIHQWPATLVQPVGSPLSLECTVEGTSNPNLYWYRQAAGRGLQLLFYSVGIGQISSEVPQNLSASRPQDRQFILSSKKLLLSDSGFYLCAWSPDSSETQYFGPGTRLLVL.

The CDR3 loop reads CASGRDTSGVADTQYF. Written as DNA, the CDR3 is TGTGCTAGTGGCCGAGACACTAGCGGGGTAGCGGATACGCAGTATTTT. The V and J genes are TRBV12-5 and TRBJ2-3, with 10 bases aligning to TRBD2. With 6 bases clipped from V and 6 bases from J, the junction kept 12 bases outside the gene matches. This CDR3 region has 16 residues. CDR1 LGHNT and CDR2 FRNRAP come from the germline V gene.

V gene TRBV10-1 combines with J gene TRBJ1-2, with 8 nucleotides matching TRBD1. Germline V gene data show CDR1 as WNHNN and CDR2 as SYGVQD (reference sequence). The CDR3 extends over 14 amino acids. V shed 8 bases, J shed 4 bases, and the junction held 9 bases outside the gene matches. The CDR3 protein is CASSGTGFPYGYTF. As DNA, the CDR3 is TGCGCCAGCTCTGGGACAGGCTTTCCCTATGGCTACACCTTC.

V gene TRBV5-1 combines with J gene TRBJ1-1; 8 bases align to TRBD1. Germline assignment: CDR1 SGHRS and CDR2 YFSETQ. The V gene end was trimmed by 0 bases and the J gene end by 7 bases; junction bases not matched to a gene: 5. The CDR3 has 14 residues. CDR3 residues: CASSLDGQGDEAFF. In DNA, the CDR3 is TGCGCCAGCAGCTTGGACGGACAGGGTGATGAAGCTTTCTTT.

The chain has TRBV7-8 and TRBJ1-5; TRBD1 agrees at 8 bases. The V gene end was trimmed by 5 bases and the J gene end by 3 bases; junction bases not matched to a gene: 6. CDR3 size: 15 residues. Germline V gene sequence: CDR1 SGHVS, CDR2 FQNEAQ. CDR3 sequence: CASSLGQVVNQPQHF. DNA of the CDR3: TGTGCCAGCAGCCTGGGACAGGTTGTCAATCAGCCCCAGCATTTT.

The gene calls are TRBV15 and TRBJ1-1; D ambiguous. The CDR3 spans 15 residues. Trimming shortened V by 1 base and J by 1 base, and 10 bases separated the two germline ends. Germline V lookup: CDR1 LNHNV, CDR2 YYDKDF (reference sequence). Here the CDR3 reads CATSRALRENTEAFF. The DNA of the CDR3 is TGTGCCACCAGCAGAGCTCTCCGCGAGAACACTGAAGCTTTCTTT.

This chain uses TRBV15 with TRBJ1-4, with 10 nucleotides matching TRBD1. The CDR3 extends over 17 amino acids. Losses at the gene ends were 7 bases for V and 3 bases for J; bases not matched to a gene: 11. Germline V gene sequence: CDR1 LNHNV, CDR2 YYDKDF (reference sequence). CDR3: CATTGGQGSIANEKLFF. The DNA of the CDR3 is TGTGCCACCACGGGGGGACAGGGGAGTATAGCTAATGAAAAACTGTTTTTT.

This chain connects TRBV5-1 to TRBJ2-3; TRBD1 matches 7 bases. CDR1 SGHRS and CDR2 YFSETQ come from the germline V gene. CDR3 length: 15 amino acids. V was clipped by 2 bases and J by 2 bases; unmatched bases: 5. CDR3 sequence: CASSLETGTTDTQYF. The CDR3, as DNA: TGCGCCAGCAGCTTAGAGACAGGGACCACAGATACGCAGTATTTT.